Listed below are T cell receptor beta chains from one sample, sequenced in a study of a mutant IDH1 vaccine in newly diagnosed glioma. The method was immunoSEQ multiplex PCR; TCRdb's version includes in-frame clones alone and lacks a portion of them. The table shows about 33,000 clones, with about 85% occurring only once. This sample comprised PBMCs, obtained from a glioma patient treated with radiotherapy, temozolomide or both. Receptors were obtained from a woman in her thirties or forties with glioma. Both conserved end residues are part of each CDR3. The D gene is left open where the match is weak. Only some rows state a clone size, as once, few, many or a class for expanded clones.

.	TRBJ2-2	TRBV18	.	TGTGCCAGCTCGGCTTCGAACACCGGGGAGCTGTTTTTT	CASSASNTGELFF
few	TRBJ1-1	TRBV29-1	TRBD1	TGCAGCGTCGCCCAGGGGGGGATGAACACTGAAGCTTTCTTT	CSVAQGGMNTEAFF
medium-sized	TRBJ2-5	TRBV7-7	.	TGTGCTAGCAGCTTAGCGAGGGGGAACCAAGAGACCCAGTACTTC	CASSLARGNQETQYF
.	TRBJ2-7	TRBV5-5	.	TGTGCCAGCAGCATCCCTTCAGGTTTCGACGAGCAGTACTTC	CASSIPSGFDEQYF
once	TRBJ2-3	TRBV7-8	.	TGTGCCAGCAGCTTATACGGAGATACGCAGTATTTT	CASSLYGDTQYF
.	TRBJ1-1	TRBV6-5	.	TGTGCCAGCAGCCCTGGCAGGGTGAACACTGAAGCTTTCTTT	CASSPGRVNTEAFF
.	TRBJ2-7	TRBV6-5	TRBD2	TGTGCCAGCAGTTACGGTCAGCGGGGCTCCTACGAGCAGTACTTC	CASSYGQRGSYEQYF
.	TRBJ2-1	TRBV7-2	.	TGTGCCAGCAGCCTTTCCCGGAGAGAGCAGTTCTTC	CASSLSRREQFF
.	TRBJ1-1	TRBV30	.	TGTGCCTGGAGTGTAGGGGGACCAATTGAAGCTTTCTTT	CAWSVGGPIEAFF
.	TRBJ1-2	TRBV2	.	TGTGCCAGCAGTGAGGGGTTTGGCTACACCTTC	CASSEGFGYTF
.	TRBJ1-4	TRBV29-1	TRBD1	TGCAGCGTTGGACAGGGTGAAAAACTGTTTTTT	CSVGQGEKLFF
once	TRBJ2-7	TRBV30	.	TGTGCCTGGATTCCAGCGGTAGGGTACGAGCAGTACTTC	CAWIPAVGYEQYF
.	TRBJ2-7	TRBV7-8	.	TGTGCCAGCAGCCCCACTAGGTCGGGCGAGCAGTACTTC	CASSPTRSGEQYF
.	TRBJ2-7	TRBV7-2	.	TGTGCCAGCAGCTTACGGGGACTCCAATCCGAGCAGTACTTC	CASSLRGLQSEQYF
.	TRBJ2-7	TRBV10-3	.	TGTGCCATCAGTCTCGGGACGGATTCCTACGAGCAGTACTTC	CAISLGTDSYEQYF
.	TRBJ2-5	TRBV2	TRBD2	TGTGCCAGCAGTACGATCCACGGGGGGGGAGAGACCCAGTACTTC	CASSTIHGGGETQYF
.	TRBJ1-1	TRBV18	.	TGTGCCAGCTCACCACCGGGCAGGGTGAACACTGAAGCTTTCTTT	CASSPPGRVNTEAFF
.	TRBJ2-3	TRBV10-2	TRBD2	TGCGCCAGCAGTTCGACTAGCGGCACAGATACGCAGTATTTT	CASSSTSGTDTQYF
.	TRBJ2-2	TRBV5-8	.	TGTGCCAGCAGCTTGGGTGCGAGGGGGTACACCGGGGAGCTGTTTTTT	CASSLGARGYTGELFF
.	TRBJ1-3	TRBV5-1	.	TGCGCCAGCAGCTTGGACCAGGGTCCCACCATATATTTT	CASSLDQGPTIYF
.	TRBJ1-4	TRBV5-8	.	TGTGCCAGCAGCTTGTACGGGGGAAGGGAAAAACTGTTTTTT	CASSLYGGREKLFF
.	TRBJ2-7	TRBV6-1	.	TGTGCCAGCAGTGAAGGACTCACCTACGAGCAGTACTTC	CASSEGLTYEQYF
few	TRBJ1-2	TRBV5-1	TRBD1	TGCGCCAGCAGCTTGGTTTCAGGGGGCGACTATGGCTACACCTTC	CASSLVSGGDYGYTF
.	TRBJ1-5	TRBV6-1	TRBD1	TGTGCCAGCACACGACAGGGTGATCATCAGCCCCAGCATTTT	CASTRQGDHQPQHF
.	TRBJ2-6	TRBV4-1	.	TGCGCCAGCAAATCGGAATCATCTGGGGCCAACGTCCTGACTTTC	CASKSESSGANVLTF
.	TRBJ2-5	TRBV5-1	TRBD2	TGCGCCAGCAGCTGGTTAGCGGGAGGAGGGTTAGAGACCCAGTACTTC	CASSWLAGGGLETQYF
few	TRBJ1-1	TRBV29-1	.	TGCAGCGTTGAACGGTACACTGAAGCTTTCTTT	CSVERYTEAFF
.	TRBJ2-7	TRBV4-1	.	TGCGCCAGCAGCCAAGTGTTTCGAGGCTCCTACGAGCAGTACTTC	CASSQVFRGSYEQYF
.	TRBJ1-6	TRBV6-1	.	TGTGCCAGCAGTGAACGGGTCGGACCCCTCCACTTT	CASSERVGPLHF
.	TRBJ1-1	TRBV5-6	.	TGTGCCAGCAGCTTGTTTGGAAAGCGGTTGAACACTGAAGCTTTCTTT	CASSLFGKRLNTEAFF
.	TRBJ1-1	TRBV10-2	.	TGCGCCAGCAGGGCTGACAAAGGGGGAGCTTTCTTT	CASRADKGGAFF
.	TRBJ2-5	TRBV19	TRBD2	TGTGCCAGTAGTATTGGGGGGGGACTGCAAGAGACCCAGTACTTC	CASSIGGGLQETQYF
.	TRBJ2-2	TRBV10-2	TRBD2	TGCGCCAGCAGTGAAACCATCAGACTAGCGGTGAACACCGGGGAGCTGTTTTTT	CASSETIRLAVNTGELFF
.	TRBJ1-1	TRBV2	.	TGTGCCTCCCAACCAGATATGAACACTGAAGCTTTCTTT	CASQPDMNTEAFF
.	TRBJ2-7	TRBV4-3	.	TGCGCCAGCAGCCAAGACCTGGGGTGGGAGCAGTACTTC	CASSQDLGWEQYF
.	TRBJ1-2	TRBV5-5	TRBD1	TGTGCCAGCAGCCACCCGGGACAGGGGGCGTGGAGTGGCTACACCTTC	CASSHPGQGAWSGYTF
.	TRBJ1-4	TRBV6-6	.	TGTGCCAGCAGTCACAGGGTCCCCACTAATGAAAAACTGTTTTTT	CASSHRVPTNEKLFF
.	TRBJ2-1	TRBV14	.	TGTGCCAGCAGCCGGGGATCAGTTCACTCCTACAATGAGCAGTTCTTC	CASSRGSVHSYNEQFF
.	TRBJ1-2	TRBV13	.	TGTGCCAGCAGCTTCGGACAGACTAACTATGGCTACACCTTC	CASSFGQTNYGYTF
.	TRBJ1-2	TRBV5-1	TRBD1	TGCGCCAGCAGCTTGGGGACAGGGGGCTTCTATGGCTACACCTTC	CASSLGTGGFYGYTF
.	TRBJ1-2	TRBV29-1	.	TGCAGCGTTGGTCCGGGTTCCTATGGCTACACCTTC	CSVGPGSYGYTF
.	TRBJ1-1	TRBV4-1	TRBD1	TGCGCCAGCAGCCTGGACAGGCGGGTGAACACTGAAGCTTTCTTT	CASSLDRRVNTEAFF
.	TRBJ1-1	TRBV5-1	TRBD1	TGCGCCAGCAGCCCTACGACAGGGGGCGTCGACACTGAAGCTTTCTTT	CASSPTTGGVDTEAFF
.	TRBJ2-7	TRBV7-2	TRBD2	TGTGCCAGCAGCAGAGCAGCGGGAGGGGGGGACGAGCAGTACTTC	CASSRAAGGGDEQYF
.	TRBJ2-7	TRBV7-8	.	TGTGCCAGCAGCTTAGAGACCGGAGGTCCCTACGAGCAGTACTTC	CASSLETGGPYEQYF
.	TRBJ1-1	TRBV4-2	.	TGTGCCAGCAGCCAAGATGAGGGGCGGAACACTGAAGCTTTCTTT	CASSQDEGRNTEAFF
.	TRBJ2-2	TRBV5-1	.	TGCGCCAGCAGCTTGGAAGCGGCAAAGGCCGGGGAGCTGTTTTTT	CASSLEAAKAGELFF
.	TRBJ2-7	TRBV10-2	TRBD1	TGCGCCAGCAGTGCGCCGGGACAGGGGGGCGAGCAGTACTTC	CASSAPGQGGEQYF
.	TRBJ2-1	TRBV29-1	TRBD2	TGCAGCTCCCAAGGGGGACTAGCGGGAATAGGAAAACCGTACAATGAGCAGTTCTTC	CSSQGGLAGIGKPYNEQFF
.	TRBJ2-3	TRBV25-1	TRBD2	TGTGCCAGCAGTGATCCCACACTAGCGGTTACGACAGATACGCAGTATTTT	CASSDPTLAVTTDTQYF
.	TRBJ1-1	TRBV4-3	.	TGCGCCAGCAGCCAATTCGGGGGGGGCACTGAAGCTTTCTTT	CASSQFGGGTEAFF
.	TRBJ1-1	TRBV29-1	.	TGCAGCTTCAACACGCGGGGGAACACTGAAGCTTTCTTT	CSFNTRGNTEAFF
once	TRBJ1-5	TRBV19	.	TGTGCCAGTAGTACGACGACGAGATCAAACAATCAGCCCCAGCATTTT	CASSTTTRSNNQPQHF
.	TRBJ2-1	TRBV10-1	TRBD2	TGCGCCAGCAGTGAGTCCACCGTCCCTAGCGGGGGTTGGTTCTTC	CASSESTVPSGGWFF
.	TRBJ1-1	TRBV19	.	TGTGCCAGTAGTATAGCCCCGAGGGGGGCGGGGCACACTGAAGCTTTCTTT	CASSIAPRGAGHTEAFF
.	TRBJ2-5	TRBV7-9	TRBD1	TGTGCCAGCAGCTTGTTAAGGGACAGCGGAGTTGAGACCCAGTACTTC	CASSLLRDSGVETQYF
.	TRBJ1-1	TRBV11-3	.	TGTGCCAGCAGCTTACAGCAGAACACTGAAGCTTTCTTT	CASSLQQNTEAFF